This TCR beta chain was identified during a study of beta chain features in type 1 diabetes. Study-level background: Patients were similar to healthy donors in age and gender (as well as in cell yields).

Note on this clone: Its target is not known.

Of the isolated RNA, all was reverse transcribed, and so the sequenced material was expressed TCRB transcripts. Here immunoSEQ multiplex PCR was the method, and the copy in TCRdb shows in-frame clones only, minus some. In the table there are a few hundred thousand clones, around 10% of which are singletons. Findings and caveats of the study: Small HLA sub-analyses could not settle whether HLA shapes TCRB rearrangement. Shortening that was moderate but significant affected the TCRB CDR3s of Type 1 diabetes patients in all four CD4+ subsets.

Material: central memory CD4+ T cells from blood. The sequence was obtained from a man aged 25-40 years with type 1 diabetes.

As DNA, the CDR3 is TGTGCCAGCAGCCTGAGGACAGCCACAGATACGCAGTATTTT. This translates into CASSLRTATDTQYF. The chain has TRBV2 and TRBJ2-3; the D gene is possibly TRBD1 (6 bases). The germline gives CDR1 SNHLY, CDR2 FYNNEI. CDR3 size: 14 residues. Trimming left V 6 bases short and J 2 bases short, with 12 bases between. Complete variable domain (other parts from reference TRBV2 and TRBJ2-3): EPEVTQTPSHQVTQMGQEVILRCVPISNHLYFYWYRQILGQKVEFLVSFYNNEISEKSEIFDDQFSVERPDGSNFTLKIRSTKLEDSAMYFCASSLRTATDTQYFGPGTRLTVL.